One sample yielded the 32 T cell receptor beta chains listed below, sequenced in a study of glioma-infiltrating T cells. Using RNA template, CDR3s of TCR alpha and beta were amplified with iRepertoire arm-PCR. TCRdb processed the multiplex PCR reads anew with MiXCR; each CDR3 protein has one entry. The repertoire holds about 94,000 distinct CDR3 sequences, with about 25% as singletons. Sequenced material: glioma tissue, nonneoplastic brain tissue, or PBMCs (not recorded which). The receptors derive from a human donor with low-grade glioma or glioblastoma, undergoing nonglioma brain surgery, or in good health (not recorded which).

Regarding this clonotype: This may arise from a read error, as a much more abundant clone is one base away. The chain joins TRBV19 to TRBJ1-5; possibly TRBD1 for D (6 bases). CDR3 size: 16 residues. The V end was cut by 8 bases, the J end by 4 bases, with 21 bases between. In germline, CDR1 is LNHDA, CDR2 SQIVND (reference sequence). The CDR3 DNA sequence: TGTGCCAGTGGTACGGTTGGACAGCCCCAAAATCAGCCCCAGCATTTT. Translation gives CASGTVGQPQNQPQHF.

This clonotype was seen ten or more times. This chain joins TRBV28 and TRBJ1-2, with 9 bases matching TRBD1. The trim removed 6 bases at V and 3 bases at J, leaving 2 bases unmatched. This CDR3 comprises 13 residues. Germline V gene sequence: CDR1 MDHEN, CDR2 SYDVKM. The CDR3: CASRRTGDYGYTF. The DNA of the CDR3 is TGTGCCAGCAGACGGACAGGGGACTATGGCTACACCTTC.

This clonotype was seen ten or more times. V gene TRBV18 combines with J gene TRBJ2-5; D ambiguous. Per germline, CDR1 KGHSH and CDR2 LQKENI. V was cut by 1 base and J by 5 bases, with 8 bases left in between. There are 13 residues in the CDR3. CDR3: CASSPRHLETQYF. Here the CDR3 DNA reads TGTGCCAGCTCACCACGGCACCTGGAGACCCAGTACTTC.

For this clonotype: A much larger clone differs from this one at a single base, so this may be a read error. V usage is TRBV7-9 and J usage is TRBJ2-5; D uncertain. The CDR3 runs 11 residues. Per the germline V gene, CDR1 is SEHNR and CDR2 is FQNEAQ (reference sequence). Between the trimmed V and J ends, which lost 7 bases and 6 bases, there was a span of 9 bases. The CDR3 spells CASTRLQTQYF. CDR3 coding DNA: TGTGCCAGCACCCGCCTGCAGACCCAGTACTTC.

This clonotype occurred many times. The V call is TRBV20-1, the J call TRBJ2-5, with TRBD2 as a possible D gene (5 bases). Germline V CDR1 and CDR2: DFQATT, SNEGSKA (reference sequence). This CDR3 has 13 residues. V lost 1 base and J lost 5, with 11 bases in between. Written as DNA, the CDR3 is TGCAGTGCTAGAGGTCTAGCTGCGGAGACCCAGTACTTC. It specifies CSARGLAAETQYF.

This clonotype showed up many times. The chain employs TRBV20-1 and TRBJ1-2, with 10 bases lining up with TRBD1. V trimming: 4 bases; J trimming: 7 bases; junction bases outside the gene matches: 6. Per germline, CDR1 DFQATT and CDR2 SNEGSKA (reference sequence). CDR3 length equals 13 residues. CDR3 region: CSAILGTGVGYTF. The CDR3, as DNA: TGCAGTGCTATTTTGGGGACAGGGGTTGGCTACACCTTC.

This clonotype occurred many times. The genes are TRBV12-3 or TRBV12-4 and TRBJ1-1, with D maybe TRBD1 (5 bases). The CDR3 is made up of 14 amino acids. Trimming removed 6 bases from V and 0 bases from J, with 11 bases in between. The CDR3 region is CASRRGYMNTEAFF. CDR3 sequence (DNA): TGTGCCAGCAGAAGGGGATATATGAACACTGAAGCTTTCTTT.

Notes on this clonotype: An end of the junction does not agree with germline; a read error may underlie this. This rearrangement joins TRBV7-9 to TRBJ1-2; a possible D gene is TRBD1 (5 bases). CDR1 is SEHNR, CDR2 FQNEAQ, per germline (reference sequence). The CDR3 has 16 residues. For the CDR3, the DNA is TGTGCCAGCAGTTTACGGGGGGGGGGGGGGAGGGGTGGCTACAACTTC. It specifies CASSLRGGGGRGGYNF. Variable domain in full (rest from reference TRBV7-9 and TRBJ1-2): DTGVSQNPRHKITKRGQNVTFRCDPISEHNRLYWYRQTLGQGPEFLTYFQNEAQLEKSRLLSDRFSAERPKGSFSTLEIQRTEQGDSAMYLCASSLRGGGGRGGYNFGSGTRLTVV.

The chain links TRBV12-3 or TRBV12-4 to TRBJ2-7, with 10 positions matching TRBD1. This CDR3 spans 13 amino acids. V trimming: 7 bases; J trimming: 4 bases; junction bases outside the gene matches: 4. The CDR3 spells CASTDRGGYEQYF. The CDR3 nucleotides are TGTGCCAGCACGGACAGGGGGGGGTACGAGCAGTACTTC.

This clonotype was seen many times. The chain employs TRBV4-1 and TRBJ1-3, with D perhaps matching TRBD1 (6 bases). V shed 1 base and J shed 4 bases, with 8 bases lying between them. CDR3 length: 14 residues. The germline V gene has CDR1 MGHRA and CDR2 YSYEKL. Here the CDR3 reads CASSQAGAGNTIYF. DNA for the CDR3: TGCGCCAGCAGCCAAGCAGGGGCCGGAAACACCATATATTTT.

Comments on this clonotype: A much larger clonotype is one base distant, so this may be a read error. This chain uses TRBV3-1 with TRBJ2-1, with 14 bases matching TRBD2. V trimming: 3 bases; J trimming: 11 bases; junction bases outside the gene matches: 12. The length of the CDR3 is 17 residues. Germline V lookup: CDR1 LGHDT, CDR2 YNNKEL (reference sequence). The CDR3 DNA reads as TGTGCCAGCAGCCAGGTACGACTAGCGGGGGGGCGTAATAAGCAGTTCTTC. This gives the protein CASSQVRLAGGRNKQFF.

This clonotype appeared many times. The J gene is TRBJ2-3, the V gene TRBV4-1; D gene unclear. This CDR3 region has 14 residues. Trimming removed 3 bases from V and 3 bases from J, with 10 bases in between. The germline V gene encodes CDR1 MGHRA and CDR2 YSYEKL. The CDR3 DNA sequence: TGCGCCAGCAGCCAGGGTTACGGGACAGATACGCAGTATTTT. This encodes CASSQGYGTDTQYF.

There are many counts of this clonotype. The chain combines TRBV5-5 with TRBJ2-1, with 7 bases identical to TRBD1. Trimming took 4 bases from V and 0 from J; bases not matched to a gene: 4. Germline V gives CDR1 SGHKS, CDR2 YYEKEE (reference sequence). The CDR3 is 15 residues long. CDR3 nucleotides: TGTGCCAGCAGCCAGACAGGGAGCTCCTACAATGAGCAGTTCTTC. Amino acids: CASSQTGSSYNEQFF.

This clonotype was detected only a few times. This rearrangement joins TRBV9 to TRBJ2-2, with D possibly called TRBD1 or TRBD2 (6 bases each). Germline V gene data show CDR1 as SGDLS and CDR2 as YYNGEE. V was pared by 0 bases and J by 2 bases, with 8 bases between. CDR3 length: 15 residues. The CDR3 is CASSVEGGNTGELFF. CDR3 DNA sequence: TGTGCCAGCAGCGTAGAGGGGGGTAACACCGGGGAGCTGTTTTTT.

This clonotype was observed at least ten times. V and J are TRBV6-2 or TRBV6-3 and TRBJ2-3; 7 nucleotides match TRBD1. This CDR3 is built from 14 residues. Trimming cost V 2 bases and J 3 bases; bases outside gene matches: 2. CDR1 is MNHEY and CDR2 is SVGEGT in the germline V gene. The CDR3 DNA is TGTGCCAGCAGTTACACGGACAGGACAGATACGCAGTATTTT. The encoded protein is CASSYTDRTDTQYF.

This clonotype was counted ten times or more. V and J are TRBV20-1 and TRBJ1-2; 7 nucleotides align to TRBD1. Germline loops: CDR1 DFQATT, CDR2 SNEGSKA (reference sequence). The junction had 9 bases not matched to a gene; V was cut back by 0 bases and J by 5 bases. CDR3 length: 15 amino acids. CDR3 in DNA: TGCAGTGCTAGAGAGGAGGGGGCAGATCCATATGGCTACACCTTC. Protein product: CSAREEGADPYGYTF.

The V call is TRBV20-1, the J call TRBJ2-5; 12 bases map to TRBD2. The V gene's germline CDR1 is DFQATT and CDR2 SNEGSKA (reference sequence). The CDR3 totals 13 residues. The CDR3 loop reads CSGLAGYQETQYF. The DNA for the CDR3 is TGCAGCGGACTAGCGGGGTATCAAGAGACCCAGTACTTC.

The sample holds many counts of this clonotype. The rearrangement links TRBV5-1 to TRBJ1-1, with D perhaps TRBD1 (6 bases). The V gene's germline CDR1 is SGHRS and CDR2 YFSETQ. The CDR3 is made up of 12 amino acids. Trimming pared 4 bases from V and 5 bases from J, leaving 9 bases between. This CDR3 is CASSTGYTEAFF. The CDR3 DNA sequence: TGCGCCAGCAGCACAGGGTATACTGAAGCTTTCTTT.

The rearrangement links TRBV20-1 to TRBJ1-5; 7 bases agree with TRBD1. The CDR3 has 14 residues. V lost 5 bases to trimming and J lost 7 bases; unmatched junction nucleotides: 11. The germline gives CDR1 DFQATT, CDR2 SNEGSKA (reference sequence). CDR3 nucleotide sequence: TGCAGTGCTCTTGGACAGGTTTTCCCCCAGCCCCAGCATTTT. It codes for CSALGQVFPQPQHF.

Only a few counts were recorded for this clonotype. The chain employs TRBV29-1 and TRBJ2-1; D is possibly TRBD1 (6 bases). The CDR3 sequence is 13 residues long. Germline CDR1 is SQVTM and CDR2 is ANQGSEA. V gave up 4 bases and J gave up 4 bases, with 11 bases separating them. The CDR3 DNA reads TGCAGCGTTGCGCGACAGGCTTACAATGAGCAGTTCTTC. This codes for CSVARQAYNEQFF.

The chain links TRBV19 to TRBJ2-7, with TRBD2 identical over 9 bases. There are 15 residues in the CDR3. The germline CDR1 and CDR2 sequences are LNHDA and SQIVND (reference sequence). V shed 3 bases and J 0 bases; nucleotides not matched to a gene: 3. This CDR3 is CASSMASGASYEQYF. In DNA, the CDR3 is TGTGCCAGTAGTATGGCTAGCGGGGCCTCCTACGAGCAGTACTTC.

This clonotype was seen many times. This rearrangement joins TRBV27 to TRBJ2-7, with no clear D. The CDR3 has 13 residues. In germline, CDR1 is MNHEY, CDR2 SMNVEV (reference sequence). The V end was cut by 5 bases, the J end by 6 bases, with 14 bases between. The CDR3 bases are TGTGCCAGCAGTCTCGTGCAGGCGGCCGAGCAGTACTTC. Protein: CASSLVQAAEQYF.

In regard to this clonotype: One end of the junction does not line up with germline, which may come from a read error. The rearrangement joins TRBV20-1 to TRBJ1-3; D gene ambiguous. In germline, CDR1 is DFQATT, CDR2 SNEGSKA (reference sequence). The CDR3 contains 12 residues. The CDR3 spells CGARGDGNTIYF. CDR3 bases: TGCGGTGCTAGAGGTGACGGAAACACCATATATTTT.

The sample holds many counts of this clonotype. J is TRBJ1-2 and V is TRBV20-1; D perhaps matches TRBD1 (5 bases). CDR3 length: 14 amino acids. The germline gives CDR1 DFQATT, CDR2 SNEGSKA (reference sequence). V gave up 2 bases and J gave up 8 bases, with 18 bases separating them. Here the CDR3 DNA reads TGCAGTGCTAGACCCTCCTCTTTGGGGGTCGGCTACACCTTC. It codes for CSARPSSLGVGYTF.

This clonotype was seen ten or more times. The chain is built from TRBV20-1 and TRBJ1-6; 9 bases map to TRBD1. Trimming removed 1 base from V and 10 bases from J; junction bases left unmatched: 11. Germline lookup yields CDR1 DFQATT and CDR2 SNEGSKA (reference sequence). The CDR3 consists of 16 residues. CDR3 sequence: CSARAYLQGAISPLHF. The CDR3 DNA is TGCAGTGCTAGAGCCTATTTACAGGGGGCAATCTCACCCCTCCACTTT.

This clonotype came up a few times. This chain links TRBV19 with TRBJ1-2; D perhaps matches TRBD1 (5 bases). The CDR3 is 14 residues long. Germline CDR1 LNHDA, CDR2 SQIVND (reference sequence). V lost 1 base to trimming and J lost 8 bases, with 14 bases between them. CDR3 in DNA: TGTGCCAGTAGTATAGGTGAAAACAGGAACGGCTACACCTTC. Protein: CASSIGENRNGYTF.

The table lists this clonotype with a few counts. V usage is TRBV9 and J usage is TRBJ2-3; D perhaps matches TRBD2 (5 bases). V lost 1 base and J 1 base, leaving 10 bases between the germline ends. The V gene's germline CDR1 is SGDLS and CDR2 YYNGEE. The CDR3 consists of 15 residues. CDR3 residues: CASSVSGTRTDTQYF. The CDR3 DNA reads TGTGCCAGCAGCGTATCGGGAACCCGCACAGATACGCAGTATTTT.

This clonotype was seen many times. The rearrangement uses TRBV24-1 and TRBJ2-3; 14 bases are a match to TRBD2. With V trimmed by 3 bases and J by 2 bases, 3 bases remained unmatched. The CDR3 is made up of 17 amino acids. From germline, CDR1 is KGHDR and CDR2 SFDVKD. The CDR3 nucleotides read TGTGCCACCAGTGATCGGACTAGCGGGAGGAACACAGATACGCAGTATTTT. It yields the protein CATSDRTSGRNTDTQYF.

In DNA, the CDR3 is TGTGCCAGCAGCGAACAGACAGGGTACGAGCAGTACTTC. It encodes CASSEQTGYEQYF. The J gene is TRBJ2-7, the V gene TRBV7-2; 7 bases line up with TRBD1. V dropped 5 bases and J dropped 4; count of bases not matched to a gene: 5. The CDR3 contains 13 residues. The V gene's germline CDR1 is SGHTA and CDR2 FQGNSA.

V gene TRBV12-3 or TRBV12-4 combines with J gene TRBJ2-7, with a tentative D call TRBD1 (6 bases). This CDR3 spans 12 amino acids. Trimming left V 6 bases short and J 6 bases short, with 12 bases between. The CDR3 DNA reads TGTGCCAGCAGCCAGGACAGCCGCGAGCAGTACTTC. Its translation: CASSQDSREQYF.

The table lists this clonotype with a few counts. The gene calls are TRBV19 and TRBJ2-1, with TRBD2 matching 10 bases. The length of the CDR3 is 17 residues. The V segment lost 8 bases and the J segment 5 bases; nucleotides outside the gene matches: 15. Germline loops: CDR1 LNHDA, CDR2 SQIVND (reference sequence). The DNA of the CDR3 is TGTGCCAGTCAGCCTGTGCCTCGGAGCGGGGGGGACAATGAGCAGTTCTTC. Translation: CASQPVPRSGGDNEQFF.

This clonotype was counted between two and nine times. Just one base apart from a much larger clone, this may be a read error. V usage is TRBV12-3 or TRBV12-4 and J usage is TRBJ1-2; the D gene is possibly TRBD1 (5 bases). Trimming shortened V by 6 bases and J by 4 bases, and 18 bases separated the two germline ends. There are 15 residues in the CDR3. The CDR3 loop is CASSPSEGTAYGYTF. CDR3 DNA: TGTGCCAGCAGCCCATCGGAGGGGACGGCCTATGGCTACACCTTC.